This T cell receptor beta chain comes out of a study of CD8 T cells in Susac syndrome. Random hexamers served to reverse transcribe roughly 0.5 to 1 ug RNA. Amplification of TCR beta CDR3 was carried out by immunoSEQ multiplex PCR, which covered 54 Vbeta and 13 Jbeta segments. TCRdb re-called the immunoSEQ multiplex PCR reads with MiXCR, one entry per CDR3 protein. Of 150,000 to 200,000 distinct CDR3 sequences in the sample, approximately 93% were seen once. With respect to this clonotype: A read error may produce the germline difference seen at one junction end.

Germline V gene data show CDR1 as LNHDA and CDR2 as SQIVND (reference sequence). The CDR3 covers 14 residues. This sequence originates from a human donor in good health. Sequencing was carried out using CD4+ T cells from PBMCs. The chain joins TRBV19 to TRBJ1-2; D may be TRBD1 (6 bases). The CDR3 coding sequence is TGTGCCAGTAGAGCGGGATCCCTGGAGGGGGGCTACATCTTC. Translating gives CASRAGSLEGGYIF.